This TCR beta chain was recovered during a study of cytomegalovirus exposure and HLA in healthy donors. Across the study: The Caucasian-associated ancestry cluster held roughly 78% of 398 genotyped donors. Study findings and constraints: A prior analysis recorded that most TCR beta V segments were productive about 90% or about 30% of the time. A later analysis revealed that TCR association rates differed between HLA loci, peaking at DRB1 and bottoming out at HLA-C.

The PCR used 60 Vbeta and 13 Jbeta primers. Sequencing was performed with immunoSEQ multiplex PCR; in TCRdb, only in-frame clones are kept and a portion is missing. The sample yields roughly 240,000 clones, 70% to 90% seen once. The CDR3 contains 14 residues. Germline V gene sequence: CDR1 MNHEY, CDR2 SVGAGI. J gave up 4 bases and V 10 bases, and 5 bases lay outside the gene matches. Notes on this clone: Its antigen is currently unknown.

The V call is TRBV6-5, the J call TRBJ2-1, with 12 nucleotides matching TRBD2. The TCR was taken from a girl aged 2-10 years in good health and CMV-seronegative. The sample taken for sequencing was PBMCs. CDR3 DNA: TGTGCCACCGCCCTAGCGGGGGGGTACAATGAGCAGTTCTTC. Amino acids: CATALAGGYNEQFF.